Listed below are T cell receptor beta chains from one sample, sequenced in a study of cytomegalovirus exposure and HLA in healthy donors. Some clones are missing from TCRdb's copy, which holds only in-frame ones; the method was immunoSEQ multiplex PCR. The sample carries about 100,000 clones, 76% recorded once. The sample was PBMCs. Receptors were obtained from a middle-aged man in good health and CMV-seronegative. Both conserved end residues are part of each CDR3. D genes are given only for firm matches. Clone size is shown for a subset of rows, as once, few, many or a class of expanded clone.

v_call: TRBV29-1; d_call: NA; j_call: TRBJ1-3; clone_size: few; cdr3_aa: CSVETHSGNTIYF; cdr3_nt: TGCAGCGTTGAGACACACTCTGGAAACACCATATATTTT
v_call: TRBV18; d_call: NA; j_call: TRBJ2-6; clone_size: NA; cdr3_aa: CASSPDRFTSHSGANVLTF; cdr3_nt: TGTGCCAGCTCACCAGACAGGTTCACCTCGCACTCTGGGGCCAACGTCCTGACTTTC
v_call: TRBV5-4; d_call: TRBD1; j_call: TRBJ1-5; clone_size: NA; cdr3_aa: CASRRTGGAGQPQHF; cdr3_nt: TGTGCCAGCAGGCGGACAGGGGGCGCCGGGCAGCCCCAGCATTTT
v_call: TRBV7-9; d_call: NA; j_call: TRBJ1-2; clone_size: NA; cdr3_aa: CASSSGVYGYTF; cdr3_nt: TGTGCCAGCAGCTCGGGGGTTTATGGCTACACCTTC
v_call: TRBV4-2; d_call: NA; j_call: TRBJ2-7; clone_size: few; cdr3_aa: CASSQQGSYEQYF; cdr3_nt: TGTGCCAGCAGCCAACAGGGTTCCTACGAGCAGTACTTC
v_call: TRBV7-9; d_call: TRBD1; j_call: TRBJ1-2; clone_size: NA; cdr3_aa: CASSLEGQGNYGYTF; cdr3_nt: TGTGCCAGCAGCTTAGAAGGACAGGGGAACTATGGCTACACCTTC
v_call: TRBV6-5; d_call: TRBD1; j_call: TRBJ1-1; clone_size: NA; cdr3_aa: CASRQGQVEAFF; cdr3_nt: TGTGCCAGCAGGCAAGGACAGGTTGAAGCTTTCTTT
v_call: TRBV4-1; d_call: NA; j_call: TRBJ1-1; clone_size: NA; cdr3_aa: CASSQTGTYTEAFF; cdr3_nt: TGCGCCAGCAGCCAAACCGGGACATACACTGAAGCTTTCTTT
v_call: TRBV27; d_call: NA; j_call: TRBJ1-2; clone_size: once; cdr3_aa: CASRSSGPYGYTF; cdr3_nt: TGTGCCAGCAGGAGCTCTGGGCCTTATGGCTACACCTTC
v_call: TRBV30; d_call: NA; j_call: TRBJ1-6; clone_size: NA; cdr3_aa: CAYQPGDSPLHF; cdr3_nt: TGTGCCTACCAACCGGGAGATTCACCCCTCCACTTT
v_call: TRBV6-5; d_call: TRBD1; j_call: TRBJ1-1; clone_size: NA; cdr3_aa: CASKDREVTEAFF; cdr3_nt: TGTGCCAGCAAAGACAGGGAGGTGACTGAAGCTTTCTTT
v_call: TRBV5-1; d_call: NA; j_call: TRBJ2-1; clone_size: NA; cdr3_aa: CASSNLQDNEQFF; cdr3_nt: TGCGCCAGCAGCAACTTACAGGACAATGAGCAGTTCTTC
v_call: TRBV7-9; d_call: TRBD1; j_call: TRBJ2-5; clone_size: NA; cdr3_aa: CARRGRGPGRETQYF; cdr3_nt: TGTGCCCGCCGGGGTAGGGGGCCTGGGAGAGAGACCCAGTACTTC
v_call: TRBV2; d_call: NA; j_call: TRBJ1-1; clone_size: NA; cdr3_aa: CASIQDRNTEAFF; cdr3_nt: TGTGCCAGCATTCAAGACAGGAACACTGAGGCTTTCTTT
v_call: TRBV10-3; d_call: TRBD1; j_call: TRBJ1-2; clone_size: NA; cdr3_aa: CAIRLQGNDGYTF; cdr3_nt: TGTGCCATCAGGCTACAGGGGAACGATGGCTACACCTTC
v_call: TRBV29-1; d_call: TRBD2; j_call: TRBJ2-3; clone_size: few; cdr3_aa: CSVEDPASGGPDTQYF; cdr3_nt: TGCAGCGTTGAAGATCCCGCTAGCGGGGGCCCAGATACGCAGTATTTT
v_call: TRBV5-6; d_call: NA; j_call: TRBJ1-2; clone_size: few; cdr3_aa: CASSLVAGDGYTF; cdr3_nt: TGTGCCAGCAGCTTGGTGGCAGGGGATGGCTACACCTTC
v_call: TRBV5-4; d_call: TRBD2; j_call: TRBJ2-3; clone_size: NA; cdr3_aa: CASSLARQRGPYTDTQYF; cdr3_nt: TGTGCCAGCAGCTTGGCCCGGCAGCGGGGGCCATACACAGATACGCAGTATTTT
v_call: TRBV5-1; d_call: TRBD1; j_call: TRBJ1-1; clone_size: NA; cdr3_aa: CASSSGGTEAFF; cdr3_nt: TGCGCCAGCAGCTCAGGGGGCACTGAAGCTTTCTTT
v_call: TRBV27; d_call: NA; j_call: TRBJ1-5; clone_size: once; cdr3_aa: CASRNRLDQPQHF; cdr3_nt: TGTGCCAGCCGGAACAGGTTGGACCAGCCCCAGCATTTT
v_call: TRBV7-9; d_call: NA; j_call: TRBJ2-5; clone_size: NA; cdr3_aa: CASSPTGGTGETQYF; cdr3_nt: TGTGCCAGCAGCCCTACAGGAGGGACCGGGGAGACCCAGTACTTC
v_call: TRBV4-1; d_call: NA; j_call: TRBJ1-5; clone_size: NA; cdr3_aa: CASSLAEDQPQHF; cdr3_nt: TGCGCCAGCAGTCTTGCCGAGGATCAGCCCCAGCATTTT
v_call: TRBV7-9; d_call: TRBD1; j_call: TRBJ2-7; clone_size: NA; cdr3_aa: CASSLALTGSYEQYF; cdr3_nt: TGTGCCAGCAGCTTAGCCCTGACAGGGTCCTACGAGCAGTACTTC
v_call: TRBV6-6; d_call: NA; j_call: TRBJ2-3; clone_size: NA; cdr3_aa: CASSYRPSARTDTQYF; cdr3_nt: TGTGCCAGCAGTTATCGCCCTAGCGCCCGCACAGATACGCAGTATTTT
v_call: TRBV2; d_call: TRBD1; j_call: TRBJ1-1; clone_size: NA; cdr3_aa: CASTLGQGRPNTEAFF; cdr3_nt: TGTGCCAGCACTTTGGGACAGGGGAGACCGAACACTGAAGCTTTCTTT
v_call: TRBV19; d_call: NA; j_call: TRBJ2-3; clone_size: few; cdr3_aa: CASSKPGSQTQYF; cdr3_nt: TGTGCCAGTAGTAAACCAGGGTCTCAGACGCAGTATTTT
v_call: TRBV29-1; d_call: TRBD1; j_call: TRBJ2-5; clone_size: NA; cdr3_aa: CSVGQGSGTQYF; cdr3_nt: TGCAGCGTTGGACAGGGCTCTGGGACCCAGTACTTC
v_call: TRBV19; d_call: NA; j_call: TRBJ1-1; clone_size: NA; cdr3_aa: CASSSGTADTEAFF; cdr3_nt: TGTGCCAGTAGTAGCGGGACGGCCGACACTGAAGCTTTCTTT
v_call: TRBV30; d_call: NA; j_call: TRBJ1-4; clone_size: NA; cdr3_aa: CAWSPFPRSEKLFF; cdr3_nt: TGTGCCTGGAGTCCATTTCCTCGTAGTGAAAAACTGTTTTTT
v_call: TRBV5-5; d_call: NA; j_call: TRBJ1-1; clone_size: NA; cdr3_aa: CASSSGGGTEAFF; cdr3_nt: TGTGCCAGCAGCTCCGGGGGGGGGACTGAAGCTTTCTTT
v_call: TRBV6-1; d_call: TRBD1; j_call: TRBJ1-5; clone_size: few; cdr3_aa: CASSGGQGASSNQPQHF; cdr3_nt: TGTGCCAGCAGTGGGGGACAGGGGGCGAGTAGCAATCAGCCCCAGCATTTT
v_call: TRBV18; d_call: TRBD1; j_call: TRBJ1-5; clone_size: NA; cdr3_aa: CASSPTDRGRQPQHF; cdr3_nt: TGTGCCAGCTCACCAACCGACAGGGGCCGACAGCCCCAGCATTTT
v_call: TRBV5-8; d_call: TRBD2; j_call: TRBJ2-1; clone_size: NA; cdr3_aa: CASSLLLAGVNEQFF; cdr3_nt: TGTGCCAGCAGCTTGTTACTAGCGGGGGTTAATGAGCAGTTCTTC
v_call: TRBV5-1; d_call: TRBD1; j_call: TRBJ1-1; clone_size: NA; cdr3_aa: CASRPTTGRYTEAFF; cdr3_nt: TGCGCCAGCAGGCCTACGACAGGGAGGTACACTGAAGCTTTCTTT
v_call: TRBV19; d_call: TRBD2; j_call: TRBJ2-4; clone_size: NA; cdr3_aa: CASSIGSGVKNIQYF; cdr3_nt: TGTGCCAGTAGTATAGGTAGCGGGGTCAAAAACATTCAGTACTTC
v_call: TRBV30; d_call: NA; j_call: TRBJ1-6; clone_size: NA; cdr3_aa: CAWSEDSSSPLHF; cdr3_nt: TGTGCCTGGAGTGAAGACAGTAGTTCACCCCTCCACTTT
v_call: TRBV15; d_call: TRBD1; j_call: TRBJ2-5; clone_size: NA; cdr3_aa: CATSRDTGVETQYF; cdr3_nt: TGTGCCACCAGCAGAGATACAGGGGTCGAGACCCAGTACTTC
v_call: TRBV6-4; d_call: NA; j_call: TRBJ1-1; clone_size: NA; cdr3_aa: CASSPQYNTEAFF; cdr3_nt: TGTGCCAGCAGCCCACAGTATAACACTGAAGCTTTCTTT
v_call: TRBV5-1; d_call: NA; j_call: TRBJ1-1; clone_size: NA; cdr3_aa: CASSSRIGGNTEAFF; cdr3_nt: TGCGCCAGCAGCTCCCGCATCGGTGGGAACACTGAAGCTTTCTTT
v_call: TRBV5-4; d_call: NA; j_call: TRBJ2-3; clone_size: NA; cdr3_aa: CASSLVLDTQYF; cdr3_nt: TGTGCCAGCAGCTTGGTTCTAGATACGCAGTATTTT
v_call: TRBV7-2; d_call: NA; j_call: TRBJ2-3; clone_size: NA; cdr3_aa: CASRPRAGRDTQYF; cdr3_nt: TGTGCCAGCAGGCCCAGGGCGGGGAGAGATACGCAGTATTTT
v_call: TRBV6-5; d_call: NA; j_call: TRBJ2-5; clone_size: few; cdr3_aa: CASSRGQLQETQYF; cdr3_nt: TGTGCCAGCAGTCGTGGACAGCTTCAAGAGACCCAGTACTTC
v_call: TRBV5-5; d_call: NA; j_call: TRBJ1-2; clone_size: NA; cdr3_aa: CASSTSTVNYGYTF; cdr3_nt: TGTGCCAGCAGCACATCGACAGTAAACTATGGCTACACCTTC
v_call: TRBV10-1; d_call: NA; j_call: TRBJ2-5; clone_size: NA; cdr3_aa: CASSEGRGQETQYF; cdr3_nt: TGCGCCAGCAGTGAGGGTAGGGGGCAAGAGACCCAGTACTTC
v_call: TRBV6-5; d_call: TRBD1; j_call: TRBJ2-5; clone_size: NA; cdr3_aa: CASSYGQGDLQETQYF; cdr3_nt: TGTGCCAGCAGTTACGGCCAGGGGGACCTCCAAGAGACCCAGTACTTC
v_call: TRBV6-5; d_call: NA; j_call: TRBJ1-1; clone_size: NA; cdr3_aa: CASTYGGSTEAFF; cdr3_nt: TGTGCCAGCACCTACGGGGGGTCCACTGAAGCTTTCTTT
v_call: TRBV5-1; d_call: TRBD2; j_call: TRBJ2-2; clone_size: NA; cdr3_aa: CASSFGGGTGELFF; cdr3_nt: TGCGCCAGCAGCTTCGGGGGGGGCACCGGGGAGCTGTTTTTT
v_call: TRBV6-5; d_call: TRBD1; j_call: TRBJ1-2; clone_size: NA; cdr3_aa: CASSTHRGGAETYTF; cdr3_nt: TGTGCCAGCAGTACCCACAGGGGGGGGGCTGAAACGTACACCTTC
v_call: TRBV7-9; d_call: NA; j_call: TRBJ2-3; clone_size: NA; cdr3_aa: CASTQRRLGPDTQYF; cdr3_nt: TGTGCCAGCACCCAGAGGCGGCTGGGGCCAGATACGCAGTATTTT
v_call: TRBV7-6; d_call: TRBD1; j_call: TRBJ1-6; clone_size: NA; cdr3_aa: CASAIGTGFDSPLHF; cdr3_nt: TGTGCCAGCGCCATCGGGACAGGGTTTGATTCACCCCTCCACTTT
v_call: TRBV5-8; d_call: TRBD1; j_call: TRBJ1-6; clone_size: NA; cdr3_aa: CASSIPGQEYYNSPLHF; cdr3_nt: TGTGCCAGCAGCATACCGGGACAGGAGTACTATAATTCACCCCTCCACTTT
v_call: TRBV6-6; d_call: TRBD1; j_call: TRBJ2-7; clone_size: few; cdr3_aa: CASSTRQGPYEQYF; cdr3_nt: TGTGCCAGCAGTACTCGACAGGGACCCTACGAGCAGTACTTC
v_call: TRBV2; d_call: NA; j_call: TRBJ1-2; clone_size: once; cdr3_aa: CASSGSLTEGYTF; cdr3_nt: TGTGCCAGCAGTGGGTCTCTCACGGAGGGCTACACCTTC
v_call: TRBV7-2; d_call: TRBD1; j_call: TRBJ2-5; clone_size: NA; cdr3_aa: CASSLMTGGETQYF; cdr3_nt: TGTGCCAGCAGCTTAATGACAGGGGGAGAGACCCAGTACTTC
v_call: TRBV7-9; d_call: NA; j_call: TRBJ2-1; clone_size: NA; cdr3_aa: CASSLADTSMRFNEQFF; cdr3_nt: TGTGCCAGCAGCTTAGCAGATACTAGCATGCGATTCAATGAGCAGTTCTTC